This T cell receptor beta chain was identified during a study of cytomegalovirus exposure and HLA in healthy donors (dated by TCRdb to about 2017). Study-wide context: An earlier analysis of a few hundred of the donors reported approximately 280 Gb of sequence data and approximately 120 million unique TCR beta sequences obtained from roughly 180 million T cells. In addition to the first cohort of 650 to 750 subjects, a separate validation cohort of approximately 130 different subjects was used. The T cell repertoires of 670 or so subjects were profiled by immunosequencing and related to cytomegalovirus serostatus. A later analysis re-examined previously published TCR beta repertoires from more than 600 donors and added high-resolution HLA genotyping to investigate patterns of TCR occurrence. Every discovery cohort repertoire had been produced on one sequencing platform. Across about 380 genotyped donors of the cohort, an average of about 240,000 unique TCR beta nucleotide sequences per donor were sequenced, and about a sixth of those sequences were non-productive. Rather than using new phenotypic data, the later analysis identified candidate immune exposures from TCR beta sequences and from how often those sequences occurred across donors. A later genetic analysis took genome-wide SNP genotypes for 398 of the 666 donors and used that subset as a discovery cohort. HLA typing included class I and class II loci at four-digit resolution. Donor age, sex, ethnicity and CMV serostatus were collected together with the repertoire data. To decide whether each TCR beta V gene segment behaved as functional or pseudogenic, an earlier analysis of nearly 600 of the donors relied on high-throughput TCR beta sequencing. High-throughput TCR immunosequencing, statistical association of individual TCRs with disease status, and machine learning were combined to predict cytomegalovirus infection status. About 280 gigabases of sequencing data and approximately 84 million unique TCR sequences were included in an early release covering roughly 600 HLA-typed donors. The study was designed to test whether signatures of past pathogen exposure could be identified by cataloging public T cell receptors. The genetic ancestry cluster associated with self-reported Caucasian donors included about four fifths of the roughly 400 genotyped donors. The number of donors typed differed by locus, with about 629-630 for A, B, C, DRB1 and DQB1, roughly 520 for DQA1, over 600 for DPA1, and 450 to 480 for DPB1. A handful of DR-DQ haplotypes were handled as single units for association and clustering because linkage in the cohort was strong.

What the authors observed across the whole study: In this cohort, only TCR beta chains were sequenced, and detectable features were limited by the absence of alpha or paired-chain data. The study gave a list of about 170 TCR beta chains associated with cytomegalovirus. In an earlier analysis of roughly 500 of the donors, most TCR beta V segments appeared in productive rearrangements about 90% or about 30% of the time, broadly matching IMGT annotations. Most TCR sequences were observed very rarely across donors, whereas some public TCRs were present in many individuals. Sequencing depth was assumed to be roughly uniform across donors in the presence/absence analyses, though that assumption may not hold. According to a later analysis, most CMV-associated TCR beta chains appeared to be HLA-restricted, and the HLA associations seemed to be driven largely by CMV exposure. A later analysis found that TCR association rates varied across HLA loci, with DRB1 alleles showing the most associated TCRs and HLA-C alleles the fewest. At a false discovery rate of 0.05, a later analysis linked 15,000 to 20,000 TCR beta sequences to specific HLA alleles. In both the original and validation cohorts, the classifier was reported to diagnose cytomegalovirus status with high specificity and sensitivity. A later genetic analysis reported fewer N-insertions in productive TCRs among donors in an Asian-associated ancestry cluster than the roughly 700-donor mean. A further reported finding was that TCR beta sequences accurately predicted the HLA-A and HLA-B alleles for most subjects in the first cohort. Because the 87-base-pair reads could not distinguish some IMGT-functional V segments, including TRBV6-2 and TRBV6-3, those segments were excluded. Correlated functional status among segregating V segments might be attributable to linkage disequilibrium, but an unknown experimental factor could not be ruled out. In a later analysis, HLA-associated TCR beta chains showed more clonal expansion and lower generation probabilities than non-associated chains that were equally common. A later analysis reported that several top co-occurrence clusters appeared linked to parvovirus B19, influenza, CMV and Epstein-Barr virus. Strong co-occurrence of HLA alleles, especially DR and DQ, made assigning TCR associations to individual alleles difficult. Because HLA typing was missing for some donors at each locus, association tests included only the typed subset. Immune exposure information for the cohort was limited to CMV serostatus. According to the authors, the approach could potentially be generalized to other disease states and immunological phenotypes. A later genetic analysis associated a missense DCLRE1C variant with V-gene and J-gene trimming of TCR beta chains, and an independent cohort replicated the association. The earlier analysis of nearly 600 of the donors excluded fewer than 20 rarely observed V segments, including chromosome 9 orphons, because counts were too low. In vitro tests confirmed that three of the cytomegalovirus-associated TCR beta chains recognize cytomegalovirus antigens. A cluster of highly shared sequence variants was judged likely to be a technical artifact of the sequencing pipeline.

Turning to this clone: Its cognate antigen has yet to be identified. No qualities accompany the bases; no much larger clone lies one base away.

The cohort comprised some 700 healthy bone marrow donors. At the time of sampling, all cohort members were nominally healthy, though unrecorded immune exposures were likely present. The donor was CMV seronegative and was included in the group of 352 seronegative cohort members. Each donor provided a peripheral blood sample, and peripheral blood mononuclear cells were used for TCR beta sequencing. The Qiagen DNeasy Blood Extraction Kit was used to extract genomic DNA from the blood cell samples. The CDR3 runs 18 amino acids, cysteine and phenylalanine included. Only CDR3 DNA remains: 54 bases, in frame from the first base. Sequences SGDLS (CDR1) and YYNGEE (CDR2) are obtained from the germline V gene. V lost 0 bases and J lost 3 bases; the stretch between them is 19 bases long. The method behind the library was the immunoSEQ multiplex PCR assay. For the multiplex PCR, a mixture combining 60 forward primers for TCR Vbeta segments and 13 reverse primers for TCR Jbeta segments was used. Amplification of the CDR3 region of rearranged TCR beta genes was performed with a multiplex PCR assay on genomic DNA. On the Illumina HiSeq System, the amplified TCR beta libraries were sequenced as 87-base-pair reads. Per the authors' processing: Across the roughly 600 repertoires, a later analysis counted 60 million to 90 million unique TCR beta chains, roughly 11 million of which were shared by at least two donors. To remove PCR and sequencing errors, raw reads were error-corrected and collapsed into unique sequences using a nearest-neighbor algorithm that merged closely related sequences. To assign V, D and J gene segments, CDR3 sequences were aligned to IMGT reference sequences. For a sequence to be retained, a match of at least six nucleotides was required to both a V gene segment and a J gene segment. A rearrangement counted as productive if the CDR3 had no stop codons and remained in frame with V and J, and every other rearrangement counted as non-productive. Following IMGT convention, CDR3 was defined as the stretch from the second conserved V-encoded cysteine to the conserved J-encoded phenylalanine. In an earlier analysis of 500 to 650 of the donors, sequences lacking an unambiguous match to a single V gene segment were excluded. In an earlier analysis of 587 of the donors, a V segment was called functional when productive rearrangements were above 56.7%, and segregating when the standard deviation between donors exceeded 5%. A statistical classification framework was developed to diagnose cytomegalovirus status using the catalog of TCR beta chain sequences. A later analysis assigned V and J genes by comparing TCR nucleotide sequences with IMGT/GENE-DB human TR gene sequences. A later analysis assigned CDR3 sequences and most-parsimonious VDJ recombination scenarios with the TCRdist pipeline. In a later analysis, each TCR beta chain was defined by its CDR3 amino acid sequence together with its V-gene family, and reads lacking a unique V-gene family were excluded. As a way to deal with suspected cross-contamination and a sequencing artifact, a later analysis dropped more than 500 nucleotide sequences that were highly shared and had low generation probability. In a later analysis, a clonal expansion index was calculated for each public chain from normalized within-repertoire ranks of inferred template counts. In a later analysis, generation probabilities were computed using a VDJ recombination model fitted to out-of-frame rearrangements, and the results were checked against IGoR. In a later analysis, hypergeometric tests were used to score TCR-TCR, TCR-HLA and TCR-CMV co-occurrence, with a repertoire-size bias correction applied to TCR pairs. To estimate false discovery rates, a later analysis permuted the HLA or CMV assignments 20 times. In a later analysis, co-occurring TCRs were grouped using DBSCAN, and TCRdist sequence similarity was added for clustering within HLA-allele-positive subsets. Repertoires with fewer than 30,000 or more than 120,000 public chains, plus five repertoires with anomalous nucleotide sharing, were excluded from co-occurrence clustering. As stored in TCRdb, this immuneACCESS dataset retains in-frame rearrangements with V and J assigned. A fraction of the clones does not appear; measured against another copy, unresolved V genes explain less than half of the discrepancy, and the remainder lacks a known reason. V, J and clone size derive from that table, while D and trimming were established from the DNA sequence. The sample yields some 150,000 clones; about 65% were counted once. Of the sample, 2.5% to 3% falls within the top ten clones.

The sample consisted of PBMCs. Recombination joined TRBV9 with TRBJ1-5; the D gene cannot be resolved reliably. The TCR sequence derives from a woman aged 25 to 39 in good health and CMV-seronegative. The nucleotide sequence reads as follows: TGTGCCAGCAGCGTAGTATTCATCGGGAGGAGTCACAATCAGCCCCAGCATTTT. This codes for CASSVVFIGRSHNQPQHF.